The source of this T cell receptor beta chain is a study of radiation and T cells in renal cell carcinoma (dated by TCRdb to about 2020). Broadly, across the study: In total, roughly 53 samples underwent TCR beta sequencing: about 25 tumors plus 27 peripheral blood samples. The last blood draw happened 4 weeks after radiation, timed to coincide with nephrectomy. A total of approximately 4 million unique CDR3 nucleotide sequences, encoding more than 2 million unique CDR3 amino acid sequences, were found across all 50 or so samples.

This sample's time point label indicates: blood 4 weeks post-SBRT, at nephrectomy. Read against the paper, the sample's treatment or condition label means: 15 Gy SBRT to primary tumor, nephrectomy 4 weeks later. Samples were obtained from a clinical trial, in which 15 Gy stereotactic body radiation therapy was delivered to primary renal cell carcinomas and nephrectomy was performed 4 weeks later. To follow tumor-enriched clonotypes, serial peripheral blood was collected from radiation-treated patients at baseline and at 2 weeks and 4 weeks after SBRT. Every patient's renal cell carcinoma showed clear cell pathology. Genomic DNA for TCR sequencing was prepared using the QIAamp DNA Blood Mini Kit (Qiagen). Only samples passing all quality control checks were included in the analyses. A remark on this clone: Its specific antigen is unknown. Base qualities are not at hand, and no much larger clone is one base apart.

Including cysteine and phenylalanine, the CDR3 has 13 amino acids. CDR3 DNA only is kept here, 39 bases in frame from base 1. The germline V gene encodes CDR1 MNHNS and CDR2 SASEGT. V is clipped by 8 bases and J by 5 bases, and the sequence between their germline boundaries is 12 bases long. Points the paper makes about the study in general: An increase in top tumor clonotypes in blood was observed from baseline to 2 weeks post-radiation, followed by contraction by 4 weeks, which was taken to suggest transient expansion of tumor-resident clones. Because pretreatment tumor biopsies were not available, the study could not determine whether clonotypes were already present within the tumor at baseline. With a single-armed trial design, the study had no way to address how radiation dose or scheduling affects the TCR repertoire. Changes in the blood repertoire were not tracked past 4 weeks after treatment.

The immunoSEQ kit was used, according to the manufacturer's recommendations, to generate TCR beta libraries from genomic DNA. For library preparation, a first multiplex PCR was performed with proprietary primers, followed by a second PCR in which unique barcodes were added, and bead cleanups were performed after each round. Each sample batch included a kit-provided positive control reaction and a negative control reaction. The final libraries underwent checking on an Agilent 4200 TapeStation D1000 ScreenTape, volumetric pooling, and quantification by qPCR. Sequencing was performed on an Illumina NextSeq500 with a MidOutput 150-cycle cartridge, and 156 Read1 and 15 Index1 cycles were run with kit custom primers. The pooled library was loaded at 1.0 pM, and about 20% PhiX control was spiked in. From the authors' description of their analysis: Vendor-processed data were analyzed in R, with a clonotype defined as all T cells sharing the same CDR3 nucleotide sequence. In the clone abundance analyses, frequencies in each sample were normalized to that sample's 10,000 most abundant clones. Public T cell clones, which averaged fewer than five per sample, were excluded before analysis. Tumor-enriched and baseline blood-enriched clonotypes were defined by at least a 32-fold difference in abundance between compartments. Clonotypes expanded or contracted between blood time points were identified with a beta-binomial differential abundance model. The Baroni-Urbani and Buser coefficient was used to measure tumor-blood repertoire similarity, and groups were compared with two-tailed Wilcoxon tests in R. TCRdb holds this immuneACCESS table with in-frame rearrangements only. Some clones are missing; in checked studies, unresolved V genes explain under half, and the rest has no known cause. D and trimming come from the DNA, and the V and J calls and clone size come from that table. The sample table holds 150,000 to 200,000 clones, of which around 90% were seen once. About 11% of the sample comes from the top ten.

The sequences come from blood, collected from a patient whose treatment included radiotherapy and nephrectomy. This receptor was identified in a woman between 45 and 65 years old with renal cell carcinoma. Recombination joined TRBV6-1 with TRBJ2-2, with TRBD1 tentatively as D gene (6 bases match). The DNA reads as follows: TGTGCCAGCGCCAGGGGTGATACCGGGGAGCTGTTTTTT. Its translation is CASARGDTGELFF.